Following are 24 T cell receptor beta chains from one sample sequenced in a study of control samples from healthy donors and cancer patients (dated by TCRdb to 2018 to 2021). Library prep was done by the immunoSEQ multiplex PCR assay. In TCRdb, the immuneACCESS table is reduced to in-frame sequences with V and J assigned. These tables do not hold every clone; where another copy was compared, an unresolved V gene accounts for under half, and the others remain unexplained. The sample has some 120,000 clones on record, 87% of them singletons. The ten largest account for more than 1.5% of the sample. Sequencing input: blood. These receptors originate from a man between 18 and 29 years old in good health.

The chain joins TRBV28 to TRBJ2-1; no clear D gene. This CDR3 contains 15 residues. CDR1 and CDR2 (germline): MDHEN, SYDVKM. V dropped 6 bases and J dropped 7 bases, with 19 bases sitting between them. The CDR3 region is CASSLRVYGVNEQFF. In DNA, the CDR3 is TGTGCCAGCAGCCTACGAGTATATGGCGTTAATGAGCAGTTCTTC.

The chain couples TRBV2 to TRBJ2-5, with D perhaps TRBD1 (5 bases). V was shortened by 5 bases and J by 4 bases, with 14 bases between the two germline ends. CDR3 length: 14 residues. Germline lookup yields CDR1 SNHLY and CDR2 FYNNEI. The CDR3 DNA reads TGTGCCAGCAGTAAAGGGGTTATTCGAGAGACCCAGTACTTC. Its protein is CASSKGVIRETQYF.

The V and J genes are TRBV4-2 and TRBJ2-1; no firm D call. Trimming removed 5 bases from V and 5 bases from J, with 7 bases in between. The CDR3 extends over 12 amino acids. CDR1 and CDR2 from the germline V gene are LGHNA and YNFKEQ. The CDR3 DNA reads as TGTGCCAGCAGCTCCCTAGACAATGAGCAGTTCTTC. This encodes CASSSLDNEQFF.

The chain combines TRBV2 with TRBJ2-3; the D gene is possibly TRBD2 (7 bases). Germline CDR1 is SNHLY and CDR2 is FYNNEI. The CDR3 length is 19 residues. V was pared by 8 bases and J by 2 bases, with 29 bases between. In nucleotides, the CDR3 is TGTGCCAGCCTAGGGGGGGCGGTCACCGTCCCGATGCCCACAGATACGCAGTATTTT. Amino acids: CASLGGAVTVPMPTDTQYF.

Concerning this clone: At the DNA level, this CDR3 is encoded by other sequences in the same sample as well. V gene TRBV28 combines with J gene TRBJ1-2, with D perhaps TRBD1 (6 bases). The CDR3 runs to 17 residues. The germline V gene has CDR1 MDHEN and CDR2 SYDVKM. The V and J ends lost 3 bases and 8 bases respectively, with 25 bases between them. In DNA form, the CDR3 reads TGTGCCAGCAGTTTGCGGCCCGGTGGGGGGGAGAGGGGGGGCTACACCTTC. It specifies CASSLRPGGGERGGYTF.

The CDR3 is CASSVERITGELFF. The CDR3 DNA reads as TGTGCCAGCAGCGTAGAAAGGATTACCGGGGAGCTGTTTTTT. The V gene is TRBV9, the J gene TRBJ2-2; D is ambiguous. Germline lookup yields CDR1 SGDLS and CDR2 YYNGEE. This CDR3 contains 14 residues. Trimming cost V 0 bases and J 5 bases, with 8 bases left between them.

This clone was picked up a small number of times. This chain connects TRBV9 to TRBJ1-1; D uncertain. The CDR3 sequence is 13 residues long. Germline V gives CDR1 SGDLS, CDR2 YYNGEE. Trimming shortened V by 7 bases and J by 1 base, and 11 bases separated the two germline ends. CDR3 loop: CASSPGWNTEAFF. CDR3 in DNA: TGTGCCAGCTCCCCAGGATGGAACACTGAAGCTTTCTTT.

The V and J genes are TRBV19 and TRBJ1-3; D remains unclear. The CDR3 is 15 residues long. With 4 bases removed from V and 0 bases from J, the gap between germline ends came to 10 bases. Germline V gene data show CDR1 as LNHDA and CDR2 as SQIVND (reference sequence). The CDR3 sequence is CASSKAIGSGNTIYF. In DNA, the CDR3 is TGTGCCAGTAGTAAAGCCATAGGCTCTGGAAACACCATATATTTT.

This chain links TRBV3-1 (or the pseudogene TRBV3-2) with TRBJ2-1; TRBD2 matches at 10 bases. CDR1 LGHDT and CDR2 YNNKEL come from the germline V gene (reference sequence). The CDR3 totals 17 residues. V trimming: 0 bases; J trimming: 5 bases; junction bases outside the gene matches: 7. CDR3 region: CASSQDWLAGVDNEQFF. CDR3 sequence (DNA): TGTGCCAGCAGCCAAGATTGGCTAGCGGGAGTGGACAATGAGCAGTTCTTC.

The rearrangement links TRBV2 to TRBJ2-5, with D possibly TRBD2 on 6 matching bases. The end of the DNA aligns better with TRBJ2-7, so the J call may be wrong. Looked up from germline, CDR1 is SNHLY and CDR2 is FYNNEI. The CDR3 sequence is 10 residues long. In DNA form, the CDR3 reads TGTGCCGGGGGGAGCTACGAGCAGTACTTC. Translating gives CAGGSYEQYF.

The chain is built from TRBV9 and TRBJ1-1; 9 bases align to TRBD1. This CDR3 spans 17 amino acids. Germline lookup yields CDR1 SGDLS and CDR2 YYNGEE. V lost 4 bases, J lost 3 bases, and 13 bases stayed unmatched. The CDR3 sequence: CASSSRVDRGRDTEAFF. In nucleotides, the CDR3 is TGTGCCAGCAGCTCCAGAGTCGACAGGGGGAGAGACACTGAAGCTTTCTTT.

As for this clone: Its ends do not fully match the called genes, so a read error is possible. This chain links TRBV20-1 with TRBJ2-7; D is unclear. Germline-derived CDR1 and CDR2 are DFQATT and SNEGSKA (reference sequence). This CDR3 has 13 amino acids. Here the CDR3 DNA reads TGCAGTGCTAGTCCTAAAGTGTCCTCCGAGCAGTACTTC. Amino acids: CSASPKVSSEQYF.

In nucleotides, the CDR3 is TGTGCCATCAGTGAGTCTGGACTAGCGCTTAACACCGGGGAGCTGTTTTTT. This sequence encodes CAISESGLALNTGELFF. The gene calls are TRBV10-3 and TRBJ2-2; TRBD2 aligns across 9 bases. CDR1 is ENHRY, CDR2 SYGVKD, per germline. V lost 0 bases and J lost 2; bases outside the gene matches: 4. The CDR3 runs to 17 residues.

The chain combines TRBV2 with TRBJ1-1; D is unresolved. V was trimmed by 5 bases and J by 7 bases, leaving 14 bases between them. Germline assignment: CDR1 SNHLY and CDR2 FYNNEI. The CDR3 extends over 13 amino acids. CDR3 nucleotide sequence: TGTGCCAGCAGTAACGGTCGAGAGCTTGAAGCTTTCTTT. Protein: CASSNGRELEAFF.

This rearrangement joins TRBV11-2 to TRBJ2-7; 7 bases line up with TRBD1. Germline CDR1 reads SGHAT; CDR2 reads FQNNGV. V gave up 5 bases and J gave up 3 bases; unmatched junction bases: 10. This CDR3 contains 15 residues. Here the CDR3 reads CASSHKGQIHYEQYF. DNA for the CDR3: TGTGCCAGCAGCCACAAGGGACAGATACACTACGAGCAGTACTTC.

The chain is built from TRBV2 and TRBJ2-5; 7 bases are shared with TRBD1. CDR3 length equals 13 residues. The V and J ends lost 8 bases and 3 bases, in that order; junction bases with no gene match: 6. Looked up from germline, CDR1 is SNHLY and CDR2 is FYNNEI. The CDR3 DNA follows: TGTGCCAGCCGTCCAGGGGGTGAAGAGACCCAGTACTTC. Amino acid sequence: CASRPGGEETQYF.

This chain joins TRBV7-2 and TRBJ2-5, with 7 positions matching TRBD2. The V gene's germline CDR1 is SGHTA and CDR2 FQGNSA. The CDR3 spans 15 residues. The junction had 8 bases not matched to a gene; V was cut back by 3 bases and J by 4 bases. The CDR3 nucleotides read TGTGCCAGCAGCTTGAAGGCGGGAGAGCGAGAGACCCAGTACTTC. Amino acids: CASSLKAGERETQYF.

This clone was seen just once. The CDR3 DNA reads TGCAGTTCAGAGCACCGCGGGGAGCTGTTTTTT. It yields the protein CSSEHRGELFF. The chain employs TRBV29-1 and TRBJ2-2; D is unclear. The CDR3 totals 11 residues. The germline CDR1 and CDR2 sequences are SQVTM and ANQGSEA.

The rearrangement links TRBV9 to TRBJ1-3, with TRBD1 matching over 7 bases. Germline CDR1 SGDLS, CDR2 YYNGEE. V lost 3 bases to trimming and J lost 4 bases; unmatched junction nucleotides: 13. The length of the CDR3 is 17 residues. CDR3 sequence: CASSAHRQGRAGNTIYF. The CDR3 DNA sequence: TGTGCCAGCAGCGCCCACCGACAGGGACGAGCCGGAAACACCATATATTTT.

For the CDR3, the DNA is TGTGCCAGCAGTCATCTAGCGGGAGAGAATAATGAGCAGTTCTTC. This translates into CASSHLAGENNEQFF. The rearrangement joins TRBV6-4 to TRBJ2-1; 10 bases map to TRBD2. The CDR3 sequence is 15 residues long. Germline-derived CDR1 and CDR2 are MRHNA and SNTAGT. After removal of 5 bases from V and 7 bases from J, the junction contained 8 bases not matched to a gene.

DNA of the CDR3: TGTGCCAGCAGTGAGTCCCAGACGTACCTCCTCTTGGATTCACCCCTCCACTTT. The encoded protein is CASSESQTYLLLDSPLHF. The V call is TRBV2, the J call TRBJ1-6, with D unclear. Germline V CDR1 and CDR2: SNHLY, FYNNEI. The CDR3 sequence is 18 residues long. V was shortened by 3 bases and J by 8 bases, with 23 bases between the two germline ends.

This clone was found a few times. In DNA form, the CDR3 reads TGTGCCAGTAGTATACGGTGGACTGAAGCTTTCTTT. Residues: CASSIRWTEAFF. The V gene is TRBV19, the J gene TRBJ1-1; D remains unclear. The CDR3 spans 12 residues. V was cut by 2 bases and J by 5 bases, with 6 bases left in between. CDR1 and CDR2 from the germline V gene are LNHDA and SQIVND (reference sequence).

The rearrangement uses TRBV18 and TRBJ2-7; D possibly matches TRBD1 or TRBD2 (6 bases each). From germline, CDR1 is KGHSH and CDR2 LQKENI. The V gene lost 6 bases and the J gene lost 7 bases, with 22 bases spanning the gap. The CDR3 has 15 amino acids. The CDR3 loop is CASSNSNRDRGEQYF. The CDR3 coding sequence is TGTGCCAGCTCGAACAGCAACAGGGACCGGGGGGAGCAGTACTTC.

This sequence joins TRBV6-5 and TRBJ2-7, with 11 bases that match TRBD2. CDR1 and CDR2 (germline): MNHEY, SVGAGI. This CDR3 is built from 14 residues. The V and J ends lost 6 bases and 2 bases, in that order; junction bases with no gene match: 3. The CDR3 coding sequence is TGTGCCAGCAGCCTAGCGGGAGGAACCTACGAGCAGTACTTC. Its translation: CASSLAGGTYEQYF.